The source of this TCR beta chain is a study of OX40 agonist ivuxolimab in advanced cancers. Study context: Hepatocellular carcinoma, melanoma, renal cell or head and neck cancer was diagnosed in the dose-escalation patients.

CDR3 length: 14 residues. V was shortened by 5 bases and J by 5 bases, with 15 bases between the two germline ends. The germline V gene encodes CDR1 PRHDT and CDR2 FYEKMQ (reference sequence). TCRdb's table, derived via immunoSEQ multiplex PCR, lists solely in-frame clones and lacks some. The repertoire holds just under 75,000 clones, with about 93% as singletons. Here the sequenced sample was CD4+ or CD8+ T cells sorted from blood, taken in a trial of the OX40 agonist ivuxolimab. The sequence was collected from an adult with an advanced solid tumor such as melanoma, head and neck, liver or kidney cancer. V usage is TRBV13 and J usage is TRBJ2-5; D remains ambiguous. DNA for the CDR3: TGTGCCAGCAGCGCCGACCCACGAGCCGAGACCCAGTACTTC. This gives the protein CASSADPRAETQYF.